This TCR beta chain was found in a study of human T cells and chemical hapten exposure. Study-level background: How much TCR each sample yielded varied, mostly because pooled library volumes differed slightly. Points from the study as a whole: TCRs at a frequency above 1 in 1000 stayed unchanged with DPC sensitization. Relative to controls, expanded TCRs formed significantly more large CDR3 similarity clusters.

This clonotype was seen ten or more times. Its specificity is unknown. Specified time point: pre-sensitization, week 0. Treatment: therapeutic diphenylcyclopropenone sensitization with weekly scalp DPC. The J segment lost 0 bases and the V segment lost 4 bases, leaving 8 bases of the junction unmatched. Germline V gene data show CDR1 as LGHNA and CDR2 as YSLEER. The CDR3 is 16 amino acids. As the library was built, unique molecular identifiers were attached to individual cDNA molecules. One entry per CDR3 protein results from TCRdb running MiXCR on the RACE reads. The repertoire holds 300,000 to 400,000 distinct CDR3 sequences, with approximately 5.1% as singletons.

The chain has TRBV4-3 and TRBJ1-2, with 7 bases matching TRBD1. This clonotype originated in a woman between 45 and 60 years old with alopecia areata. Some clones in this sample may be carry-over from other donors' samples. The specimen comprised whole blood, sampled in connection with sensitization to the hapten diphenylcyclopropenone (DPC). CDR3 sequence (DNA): TGCGCCAGCAGCCTCTACGAGGGGGCCTCTAACTATGGCTACACCTTC. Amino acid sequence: CASSLYEGASNYGYTF.